The 14 T cell receptor beta chains below were found in one sample sequenced in a study of beta chain features in type 1 diabetes. Reverse transcription of all isolated RNA meant that expressed TCRB transcripts were sequenced. Clones were read by immunoSEQ multiplex PCR, and TCRdb kept only the in-frame ones, dropping some. The repertoire holds around 500,000 clones, with roughly 10% as singletons. The specimen was naive CD4+ T cells from blood. These receptors were taken from a young woman in good health.

The V and J genes are TRBV7-2 and TRBJ2-5; D remains unclear. V was cut by 1 base and J by 5 bases, with 8 bases left in between. Germline CDR1 and CDR2: SGHTA and FQGNSA. The CDR3 covers 13 residues. This chain's CDR3 is CASSLVARETQYF. The CDR3 nucleotides read TGTGCCAGCAGCTTAGTCGCGCGGGAGACCCAGTACTTC.

This chain uses TRBV21-1 with TRBJ2-7; the DNA was not used to check the table's D call, TRBD2. TRBV21-1 is a pseudogene locus. CDR3 length: 11 residues. The CDR3 DNA reads as TGTGCCACCCCCCCGGCCTACGAGCAGTACTTC. This codes for CATPPAYEQYF.

This clone was seen a handful of times. This chain joins TRBV9 and TRBJ2-6; a weak D match, TRBD2 (5 bases). V shed 5 bases and J shed 2 bases, with 17 bases lying between them. This CDR3 region has 17 residues. In germline, CDR1 is SGDLS, CDR2 YYNGEE. The CDR3 sequence is CASSIRAGGTGANVLTF. Here the CDR3 DNA reads TGTGCCAGCAGTATTAGGGCGGGCGGCACTGGGGCCAACGTCCTGACTTTC.

This clone was seen more than once but under ten times. The V and J genes are TRBV30 and TRBJ2-7, with a possible D match to TRBD1 (6 bases). Germline CDR1 and CDR2: GTSNPN and SVGIG (reference sequence). This CDR3 spans 14 amino acids. V was pared by 0 bases and J by 3 bases, with 12 bases between. The CDR3 spells CAWSVNRAIYEQYF. The CDR3 DNA reads TGTGCCTGGAGTGTGAACAGGGCAATCTACGAGCAGTACTTC.

The chain couples TRBV7-2 to TRBJ2-4, with 10 bases aligning to TRBD1. The CDR3 is made up of 14 amino acids. J was trimmed by 3 bases and V by 7 bases; bases with no gene match: 3. CDR1 is SGHTA and CDR2 is FQGNSA in the germline V gene. DNA for the CDR3: TGTGCCAGCACGACAGGGGGCGACAAAAACATTCAGTACTTC. Residues: CASTTGGDKNIQYF.

In its sample, this clone was seen a few times. The chain uses TRBV23-1 and TRBJ2-5; no reliable D call. TRBV23-1 has ORF status, its function being uncertain. CDR3 size: 11 residues. With 2 bases removed from V and 2 bases from J, the gap between germline ends came to 0 bases. The CDR3 DNA sequence: TGCGCCAGCAGTCAACAAGAGACCCAGTACTTC. Translated, it gives CASSQQETQYF.

The V and J genes are TRBV28 and TRBJ1-3, with unresolved D. This CDR3 is built from 13 residues. Per the germline V gene, CDR1 is MDHEN and CDR2 is SYDVKM. V lost 5 bases and J 3 bases, leaving 8 bases between the germline ends. CDR3 DNA sequence: TGTGCCAGCAGTCCCTCTGGTGGAAACACCATATATTTT. Protein sequence: CASSPSGGNTIYF. The entire variable domain, with the rest obtained from reference TRBV28 and TRBJ1-3, is as follows: DVKVTQSSRYLVKRTGEKVFLECVQDMDHENMFWYRQDPGLGLRLIYFSYDVKMKEKGDIPEGYSVSREKKERFSLILESASTNQTSMYLCASSPSGGNTIYFGEGSWLTVV.

This sequence joins TRBV7-9 and TRBJ2-7; TRBD1 might be the D (5 bases). The V end was cut by 1 base, the J end by 4 bases, with 17 bases between. Germline CDR1 SEHNR, CDR2 FQNEAQ (reference sequence). The CDR3 covers 16 residues. The DNA of the CDR3 is TGTGCCAGCAGCTTAGGACCCCCCAGGGAACCATACGAGCAGTACTTC. This encodes CASSLGPPREPYEQYF.

The chain is built from TRBV5-1 and TRBJ1-1; D ambiguous. The CDR3 extends over 13 amino acids. The V and J ends lost 2 bases and 3 bases respectively, with 8 bases between them. Germline assignment: CDR1 SGHRS and CDR2 YFSETQ. Written as DNA, the CDR3 is TGCGCCAGCAGCTTTTCCGGGTACACTGAAGCTTTCTTT. It is translated as CASSFSGYTEAFF.

V gene TRBV9 combines with J gene TRBJ2-1; D might be TRBD2 (5 bases). Between the trimmed V and J ends, which lost 6 bases and 0 bases, there was a span of 10 bases. Germline CDR1 is SGDLS and CDR2 is YYNGEE. CDR3 length: 14 residues. CDR3 nucleotides: TGTGCCAGCACCGGCGGGCCCTCCTACAATGAGCAGTTCTTC. Protein product: CASTGGPSYNEQFF.

This clone was recorded a few times. This specimen includes other DNA sequences encoding the same CDR3. The CDR3: CASSLVPGYNEQFF. CDR3 sequence (DNA): TGTGCCAGCAGCTTAGTTCCGGGCTACAATGAGCAGTTCTTC. The chain joins TRBV7-2 to TRBJ2-1; no clear D gene. Between the trimmed V and J ends, which lost 1 base and 3 bases, there was a span of 7 bases. This CDR3 region has 14 residues. Looked up from germline, CDR1 is SGHTA and CDR2 is FQGNSA. Supplemented by reference TRBV7-2 and TRBJ2-1, the full variable domain reads GAGVSQSPSNKVTEKGKDVELRCDPISGHTALYWYRQSLGQGLEFLIYFQGNSAPDKSGLPSDRFSAERTGGSVSTLTIQRTQQEDSAVYLCASSLVPGYNEQFFGPGTRLTVL.

J is TRBJ1-2 and V is TRBV7-9; no clear D. V was trimmed by 4 bases and J by 8 bases, leaving 11 bases between them. This CDR3 is built from 12 residues. Germline-derived CDR1 and CDR2 are SEHNR and FQNEAQ (reference sequence). The CDR3 DNA is TGTGCCAGCAGCTCCGCCGTTGGGGGCTACACCTTC. The encoded protein is CASSSAVGGYTF. The variable domain in full, completed from reference TRBV7-9 and TRBJ1-2, reads DTGVSQNPRHKITKRGQNVTFRCDPISEHNRLYWYRQTLGQGPEFLTYFQNEAQLEKSRLLSDRFSAERPKGSFSTLEIQRTEQGDSAMYLCASSSAVGGYTFGSGTRLTVV.

This clone was picked up a small number of times. This chain uses TRBV6-5 with TRBJ2-3; D possibly uses TRBD1 or TRBD2 (5 bases each). CDR3 size: 16 residues. Trimming took off 4 bases at V and 5 bases at J, with 19 bases between the two ends. The germline V gene encodes CDR1 MNHEY and CDR2 SVGAGI. The CDR3 loop is CASSSTGHGGGDTQYF. CDR3 nucleotides: TGTGCCAGCAGTTCGACTGGACATGGAGGTGGAGATACGCAGTATTTT.

A few counts support this clone. J is TRBJ2-3 and V is TRBV5-1, with 11 bases lining up with TRBD1. CDR3 size: 17 residues. Per the germline V gene, CDR1 is SGHRS and CDR2 is YFSETQ. V lost 1 base to trimming and J lost 4 bases; unmatched junction nucleotides: 8. CDR3: CASSLTGTGGFADTQYF. The CDR3 DNA reads as TGCGCCAGCAGCTTGACTGGGACAGGGGGTTTCGCAGATACGCAGTATTTT.